This is a list of T cell receptor beta chains from one sample in a study of T cell responses to AZD1222 COVID-19 vaccine. The protocol was immunoSEQ multiplex PCR, while the TCRdb copy is restricted to in-frame clones and leaves out a portion. Seen here are 130,000 to 150,000 clones, 80% to 90% observed once, and the top ten hold 1.6%. Material: peripheral blood, obtained on day 0 of AZD1222 vaccination. The receptors originated from an adult in good health. The CDR3 runs from the conserved cysteine through the conserved F or W. The D gene is left open where the match is weak. Expanded clones get a size class; other rows say once, few or many, or leave the size out.

clone_size,d_call,v_call,j_call,cdr3_aa,cdr3_nt
NA,TRBD1,TRBV19,TRBJ2-3,CASWTGDTDTQYF,TGTGCCAGCTGGACAGGGGACACAGATACGCAGTATTTT
NA,TRBD1,TRBV5-6,TRBJ2-2,CASSLGQGPGELFF,TGTGCCAGCAGCTTAGGACAGGGCCCCGGGGAGCTGTTTTTT
NA,TRBD2,TRBV30,TRBJ2-4,CAWSTWTSGGSPNPSVAKNIQYF,TGTGCCTGGAGTACCTGGACTAGCGGGGGTTCGCCCAACCCGTCGGTAGCCAAAAACATTCAGTACTTC
NA,NA,TRBV27,TRBJ2-7,CASSQGTGGGEQYF,TGTGCCAGCAGCCAAGGGACCGGGGGCGGCGAGCAGTACTTC
NA,NA,TRBV30,TRBJ1-6,CAWSDRSSYNSPLHF,TGTGCCTGGAGCGACCGGAGCTCCTATAATTCACCCCTCCACTTT
NA,TRBD1,TRBV2,TRBJ1-5,CASSEDPLTGGLGQPQHF,TGTGCCAGCAGTGAAGATCCCCTGACAGGGGGCCTGGGGCAGCCCCAGCATTTT
NA,NA,TRBV5-4,TRBJ2-2,CASSFDRLAGELFF,TGTGCCAGCAGCTTTGACAGGCTAGCCGGGGAGCTGTTTTTT
NA,NA,TRBV6-1,TRBJ1-3,CASSEKIFGNTIYF,TGTGCCAGCAGTGAAAAAATATTTGGAAACACCATATATTTT
NA,NA,TRBV7-7,TRBJ2-5,CASSLEAAGFLGQETQYF,TGTGCCAGCAGCTTAGAGGCGGCCGGGTTTTTGGGCCAAGAGACCCAGTACTTC
NA,NA,TRBV5-1,TRBJ1-2,CASRDYRDGYTF,TGCGCCAGCAGAGATTACAGGGATGGCTACACCTTC
NA,NA,TRBV20-1,TRBJ2-7,CSASFRAEQYF,TGCAGTGCTAGTTTCAGGGCCGAGCAGTACTTC
NA,NA,TRBV5-4,TRBJ1-4,CASSLDINEKLFF,TGTGCCAGCAGCTTGGACATTAATGAAAAACTGTTTTTT
NA,NA,TRBV27,TRBJ1-4,CASSRNPPTNEKLFF,TGTGCCAGCAGCCGTAACCCACCAACTAATGAAAAACTGTTTTTT
NA,NA,TRBV3-1/TRBV3-2,TRBJ1-6,CASSQGQGSNSPLHF,TGTGCCAGCAGCCAGGGCCAGGGCTCTAATTCACCCCTCCACTTT
NA,TRBD2,TRBV28,TRBJ2-7,CASNSAGGPYEQYF,TGTGCCTCCAACTCTGCGGGAGGACCCTACGAGCAGTACTTC
NA,NA,TRBV5-1,TRBJ1-2,CASALETLYGYTF,TGCGCCAGCGCCCTCGAAACCCTCTATGGCTACACCTTC
NA,NA,TRBV21-1,TRBJ1-6,CASSKVPQGSLHNSPLHF,TGTGCCAGCAGCAAAGTTCCCCAGGGGAGCCTTCATAATTCACCCCTCCACTTT
few,NA,TRBV4-1,TRBJ1-6,CASSQDTMGVASPLHF,TGCGCCAGCAGCCAAGATACTATGGGGGTGGCTTCACCCCTCCACTTT
NA,NA,TRBV27,TRBJ2-7,CASRLGGVNYEQYF,TGTGCCAGCAGACTAGGAGGGGTTAACTACGAGCAGTACTTC
NA,TRBD2,TRBV24-1,TRBJ2-1,CATSDGTSGTKQFF,TGTGCCACCAGTGATGGGACTAGCGGAACCAAGCAGTTCTTC
NA,TRBD1,TRBV6-5,TRBJ2-1,CANPHYRGLVNEQFF,TGTGCCAACCCTCACTACAGGGGGCTGGTCAATGAGCAGTTCTTC
NA,TRBD1,TRBV27,TRBJ2-4,CASSSTGTANIQYF,TGTGCCAGCAGTTCCACCGGGACAGCAAACATTCAGTACTTC
NA,NA,TRBV14,TRBJ2-2,CASSQEIWRGELFF,TGTGCCAGCAGCCAAGAAATCTGGCGGGGGGAGCTGTTTTTT
NA,NA,TRBV19,TRBJ1-1,CASSTYTEAFF,TGTGCCAGTAGTACCTACACTGAAGCTTTCTTT
NA,NA,TRBV9,TRBJ2-1,CASSNRQGGYNEQFF,TGTGCCAGCAGCAACCGACAGGGAGGCTACAATGAGCAGTTCTTC
NA,NA,TRBV5-6,TRBJ1-5,CASTWGGGADQPQHF,TGTGCCAGCACCTGGGGTGGGGGAGCCGATCAGCCCCAGCATTTT
NA,TRBD1,TRBV27,TRBJ1-2,CASSLTGGKNYGYTF,TGTGCCAGCAGCCTCACAGGGGGTAAAAACTATGGCTACACCTTC
once,NA,TRBV5-6,TRBJ1-1,CASSPVGGMWLNTEAFF,TGTGCCAGCAGCCCGGTCGGGGGGATGTGGCTGAACACTGAAGCTTTCTTT
NA,NA,TRBV6-1,TRBJ1-4,CASSEYLQGPTNEKLFF,TGTGCCAGCAGTGAATATCTGCAGGGACCGACTAATGAAAAACTGTTTTTT
NA,NA,TRBV3-1/TRBV3-2,TRBJ1-5,CASSERQGNQPQHF,TGTGCCAGCAGCGAACGACAGGGCAATCAGCCCCAGCATTTT
NA,NA,TRBV4-1,TRBJ1-6,CASSQENHREVGNSPLHF,TGCGCCAGCAGCCAAGAGAACCACAGGGAGGTGGGTAATTCACCCCTCCACTTT
few,NA,TRBV5-1,TRBJ2-6,CASSLGIVGDRGANVLTF,TGCGCCAGCAGCTTGGGGATTGTAGGGGATCGTGGGGCCAACGTCCTGACTTTC
NA,NA,TRBV18,TRBJ2-5,CASSPGTQETQYF,TGTGCCAGCTCACCGGGCACCCAAGAGACCCAGTACTTC
NA,TRBD1,TRBV2,TRBJ1-2,CASQDRVYGYTF,TGTGCCAGCCAAGACAGGGTCTATGGCTACACCTTC
NA,NA,TRBV19,TRBJ2-3,CASRRKGTSTSTDTQYF,TGTGCCAGTAGGCGAAAGGGCACATCGACCAGCACAGATACGCAGTATTTT
NA,NA,TRBV6-2/TRBV6-3,TRBJ2-2,CASSYAWLVNTGELFF,TGTGCCAGCAGTTACGCCTGGCTCGTGAACACCGGGGAGCTGTTTTTT
NA,TRBD1,TRBV28,TRBJ1-2,CASSTQGPSRNGYTF,TGTGCCAGCAGTACACAGGGGCCCTCCCGGAACGGCTACACCTTC
NA,NA,TRBV3-1/TRBV3-2,TRBJ1-3,CASSQDPQSSGNTIYF,TGTGCCAGCAGCCAAGATCCGCAGAGCTCTGGAAACACCATATATTTT
NA,NA,TRBV24-1,TRBJ1-3,CATSSEEVREWDTIYF,TGTGCCACCAGCTCCGAAGAAGTGAGGGAGTGGGACACCATATATTTT
NA,TRBD1,TRBV28,TRBJ1-2,CAIDRAFYGYTF,TGTGCCATAGACAGGGCTTTCTATGGCTACACCTTC
NA,NA,TRBV5-4,TRBJ2-3,CASSSDSRTDTQYF,TGTGCCAGCAGCTCGGACAGCCGAACAGATACGCAGTATTTT
NA,TRBD1,TRBV5-1,TRBJ2-1,CASSQGDFYNEQFF,TGCGCCAGCAGCCAGGGGGATTTCTACAATGAGCAGTTCTTC
NA,NA,TRBV7-9,TRBJ2-2,CASSSPRILAGELFF,TGTGCCAGCAGCTCTCCCAGGATTTTGGCCGGGGAGCTGTTTTTT
NA,TRBD2,TRBV7-6,TRBJ2-3,CASSLPSGGYPDTQYF,TGTGCCAGCAGCCTACCTAGCGGGGGGTACCCAGATACGCAGTATTTT
NA,TRBD2,TRBV30,TRBJ2-7,CAWDIAGGPYEQYF,TGTGCCTGGGACATAGCGGGAGGGCCATACGAGCAGTACTTC